This passage covers 30 T cell receptor beta chains from one sample sequenced in a study of cytomegalovirus exposure and HLA in healthy donors. PCR was performed using 60 Vbeta and 13 Jbeta primers. Assay: immunoSEQ multiplex PCR; the TCRdb copy retains only in-frame clones and omits some. The table lists approximately 100,000 clones, roughly 79% of them singletons, with approximately 2.1% in the top ten. The sample consisted of PBMCs. These receptor sequences come from a woman between 40 and 55 years old in good health and CMV-seronegative.

The chain combines TRBV20-1 with TRBJ2-1; D remains unclear. This CDR3 is built from 11 residues. Germline V gives CDR1 DFQATT, CDR2 SNEGSKA (reference sequence). V was trimmed by 4 bases and J by 8 bases, leaving 9 bases between them. CDR3 sequence reads: CSAIDRDEQFF. CDR3 DNA: TGCAGTGCTATTGATCGGGATGAGCAGTTCTTC.

With regard to this clone: At one of its ends the junction is not consistent with the germline gene, which may arise from a read error. The rearrangement uses TRBV19 and TRBJ2-7; TRBD2 matches 13 bases. This CDR3 contains 16 residues. Germline V gene data show CDR1 as LNHDA and CDR2 as SQIVND (reference sequence). CDR3: CAGSSGLAGKWYEQYF. The CDR3 region has the DNA TGTGCCGGTAGTTCGGGACTAGCGGGAAAATGGTACGAGCAGTACTTC.

The chain joins TRBV6-5 to TRBJ2-7, with D uncertain. This CDR3 has 14 residues. V lost 7 bases and J 3 bases, leaving 16 bases between the germline ends. Germline V gene sequence: CDR1 MNHEY, CDR2 SVGAGI. The CDR3 reads CASKEWALGYEQYF. In DNA, the CDR3 is TGTGCCAGCAAGGAATGGGCCTTAGGCTACGAGCAGTACTTC.

This clone showed up just a few times. The rearrangement uses TRBV2 and TRBJ1-2, with D possibly TRBD1 on 5 matching bases. Germline V lookup: CDR1 SNHLY, CDR2 FYNNEI. V was cut by 1 base and J by 4 bases, with 7 bases left in between. This CDR3 has 13 residues. In DNA form, the CDR3 reads TGTGCCAGCAGTGAAGGGGGGGGCTATGGCTACACCTTC. Residues: CASSEGGGYGYTF.

The chain uses TRBV11-2 and TRBJ1-2; D is possibly TRBD1 (6 bases). Trimming stripped 5 bases from V and 5 bases from J, with 15 bases between. Germline assignment: CDR1 SGHAT and CDR2 FQNNGV. This CDR3 is built from 14 residues. CDR3 DNA sequence: TGTGCCAGCAGCCCCCCGGACAGCCAATATGGCTACACCTTC. This sequence encodes CASSPPDSQYGYTF.

The rearrangement uses TRBV25-1 and TRBJ2-2; D gene uncertain. The CDR3 totals 11 residues. V gave up 3 bases and J gave up 9 bases, with 5 bases separating them. The germline gives CDR1 MGHDK, CDR2 SYGVNS. CDR3 region: CASSDGWELFF. The CDR3 bases are TGTGCCAGCAGTGACGGTTGGGAGCTGTTTTTT.

The rearrangement links TRBV9 to TRBJ2-5; D not certain. CDR3 size: 14 residues. Germline V gene sequence: CDR1 SGDLS, CDR2 YYNGEE. V was cut by 4 bases and J by 1 base, with 11 bases left in between. CDR3 in DNA: TGTGCCAGCAGCCCCGGGTCCAGCCAAGAGACCCAGTACTTC. It translates to CASSPGSSQETQYF. The full variable domain, rest sourced from reference TRBV9 and TRBJ2-5, is DSGVTQTPKHLITATGQRVTLRCSPRSGDLSVYWYQQSLDQGLQFLIQYYNGEERAKGNILERFSAQQFPDLHSELNLSSLELGDSALYFCASSPGSSQETQYFGPGTRLLVL.

About this clone: The germline gene is not matched at one end of the junction; a read error may be the cause. V gene TRBV7-9 combines with J gene TRBJ1-4, with D possibly TRBD1 on 6 matching bases. Germline V CDR1 and CDR2: SEHNR, FQNEAQ (reference sequence). CDR3 size: 17 residues. CDR3 sequence: CSSSLNAGGGRNEKLFF. CDR3 bases: TGTTCCAGCAGCTTAAATGCTGGGGGGGGCAGGAATGAAAAACTGTTTTTT. Complete variable domain (other parts from reference TRBV7-9 and TRBJ1-4): DTGVSQNPRHKITKRGQNVTFRCDPISEHNRLYWYRQTLGQGPEFLTYFQNEAQLEKSRLLSDRFSAERPKGSFSTLEIQRTEQGDSAMYLCSSSLNAGGGRNEKLFFGSGTQLSVL.

V usage is TRBV28 and J usage is TRBJ2-1; 7 nucleotides agree with TRBD2. V trimming: 6 bases; J trimming: 10 bases; junction bases outside the gene matches: 6. This CDR3 has 12 residues. CDR1 MDHEN and CDR2 SYDVKM come from the germline V gene. The CDR3 DNA follows: TGTGCCAGCAGCTGGGGGGGAGGGGAGCAGTTCTTC. Translating it yields CASSWGGGEQFF.

This clone showed up just a few times. The V and J genes are TRBV5-1 and TRBJ2-1, with 12 bases matching TRBD2. Unmatched junction bases numbered 10, after V lost 6 bases and J lost 9 bases. CDR3 size: 15 residues. Germline V gene sequence: CDR1 SGHRS, CDR2 YFSETQ. The CDR3 protein is CASTWTSGVSGEQFF. CDR3 nucleotide sequence: TGCGCCAGCACCTGGACTAGCGGGGTTTCTGGTGAGCAGTTCTTC.

This chain uses TRBV21-1 with TRBJ1-4; TRBD1 is taken as the D call from the table, unchecked against the DNA. TRBV21-1 is a pseudogene. The CDR3 extends over 17 amino acids. The CDR3 nucleotides are TGTGCCAGCAGCACCCGACGGGGACAGGGGGCGGAGGAAAAACTGTTTTTT. This encodes CASSTRRGQGAEEKLFF.

A word on this clone: The limits of the CDR3 on the DNA are not certain, so only TCRdb's listed CDR3 is given. The J gene is TRBJ2-7, the V gene TRBV9; the DNA was not compared with TRBD1, the D call given in the table. The length of the CDR3 is 10 amino acids, counting both ends. CDR1 is SGDLS, CDR2 YYNGEE, per germline. CDR3 amino acids: CASSVGTGSF.

The rearrangement uses TRBV9 and TRBJ2-1; D remains unclear. The V end lost 0 bases, the J end lost 4 bases, and 5 bases lay between the germline ends. The germline V gene has CDR1 SGDLS and CDR2 YYNGEE. This CDR3 comprises 13 residues. DNA for the CDR3: TGTGCCAGCAGCGTAGGAGATTACAATGAGCAGTTCTTC. Translation: CASSVGDYNEQFF.

The chain combines TRBV10-2 with TRBJ2-5, with 7 bases aligning to TRBD2. V dropped 7 bases and J dropped 3; count of bases not matched to a gene: 5. The CDR3 totals 13 residues. Looked up from germline, CDR1 is WSHSY and CDR2 is SAAADI. The CDR3 region is CASTQRGKETQYF. CDR3 sequence (DNA): TGCGCCAGCACACAGCGGGGAAAAGAGACCCAGTACTTC.

The chain uses TRBV30 and TRBJ2-5, with TRBD1 identical over 8 bases. The J segment lost 7 bases and the V segment lost 0 bases, leaving 7 bases of the junction unmatched. Looked up from germline, CDR1 is GTSNPN and CDR2 is SVGIG (reference sequence). The CDR3 has 14 amino acids. CDR3 in amino acids: CAWSVGQGAGTQYF. In nucleotides, the CDR3 is TGTGCCTGGAGTGTAGGCCAGGGGGCTGGGACCCAGTACTTC.

The chain links TRBV6-5 to TRBJ2-5, with TRBD2 matching over 10 bases. The trim removed 2 bases at V and 1 base at J, leaving 4 bases unmatched. This CDR3 contains 16 residues. Germline assignment: CDR1 MNHEY and CDR2 SVGAGI. For the CDR3, the DNA is TGTGCCAGCAGTTACCCCTCTAGCGGGGGCCAAGAGACCCAGTACTTC. Its protein is CASSYPSSGGQETQYF.

The chain carries TRBV2 and TRBJ2-3, with TRBD2 identical over 11 bases. The germline V gene encodes CDR1 SNHLY and CDR2 FYNNEI. V lost 4 bases and J lost 6; bases outside the gene matches: 12. CDR3 length: 17 residues. In DNA, the CDR3 is TGTGCCAGCAGTGTTCTAGCGGGAGGTCGGTGGATGGATACGCAGTATTTT. Protein sequence: CASSVLAGGRWMDTQYF.

The chain links TRBV28 to TRBJ2-3; no clear D. CDR1 is MDHEN and CDR2 is SYDVKM in the germline V gene. The CDR3 loop spans 15 amino acids. The V gene lost 5 bases and the J gene lost 0 bases, with 12 bases spanning the gap. In DNA, the CDR3 is TGTGCCAGCAGTCAGTCTACGGGTAGCACAGATACGCAGTATTTT. As protein: CASSQSTGSTDTQYF.

This rearrangement joins TRBV30 to TRBJ2-1; 9 bases are shared with TRBD1. V lost 0 bases to trimming and J lost 8 bases; unmatched junction nucleotides: 5. Germline-derived CDR1 and CDR2 are GTSNPN and SVGIG (reference sequence). The CDR3 covers 14 residues. The CDR3 loop is CAWSVGQGLDEQFF. The CDR3 nucleotides are TGTGCCTGGAGTGTAGGACAGGGGTTGGATGAGCAGTTCTTC.

The V gene is TRBV9, the J gene TRBJ2-2; 9 bases line up with TRBD2. The CDR3 has 17 residues. Germline lookup yields CDR1 SGDLS and CDR2 YYNGEE. Losses at the gene ends were 0 bases for V and 8 bases for J; bases not matched to a gene: 11. CDR3 sequence (DNA): TGTGCCAGCAGCGTAGACCTTATAGCGGGAGTTAATGGGGAGCTGTTTTTT. Protein: CASSVDLIAGVNGELFF. Supplemented by reference TRBV9 and TRBJ2-2, the full variable domain reads DSGVTQTPKHLITATGQRVTLRCSPRSGDLSVYWYQQSLDQGLQFLIQYYNGEERAKGNILERFSAQQFPDLHSELNLSSLELGDSALYFCASSVDLIAGVNGELFFGEGSRLTVL.

The chain links TRBV6-1 to TRBJ1-2, with 7 bases lining up with TRBD1. The length of the CDR3 is 13 residues. J gave up 3 bases and V 6 bases, and 4 bases lay outside the gene matches. Per the germline V gene, CDR1 is MNHNS and CDR2 is SASEGT. In DNA, the CDR3 is TGTGCCAGCAGCCACAGGGGCGACTATGGCTACACCTTC. Translation: CASSHRGDYGYTF.

A few counts support this clone. The CDR3, as DNA: TGTGCCAGCAGTTTAGTTAGCGGGAGGGCTCTAGCCAAAAACATTCAGTACTTC. As protein: CASSLVSGRALAKNIQYF. The chain recombines TRBV28 with TRBJ2-4; 11 bases are shared with TRBD2. The CDR3 covers 18 residues. The junction had 6 bases not matched to a gene; V was cut back by 2 bases and J by 0 bases. Per the germline V gene, CDR1 is MDHEN and CDR2 is SYDVKM.

The chain links TRBV27 to TRBJ2-1, with a tentative D call TRBD2 (5 bases). With 2 bases removed from V and 5 bases from J, the gap between germline ends came to 10 bases. The CDR3 contains 14 residues. Germline CDR1 is MNHEY and CDR2 is SMNVEV (reference sequence). The CDR3 loop is CASSLGLSDNEQFF. CDR3 DNA: TGTGCCAGCAGTTTAGGTCTTAGCGACAATGAGCAGTTCTTC.

The chain is built from TRBV5-5 and TRBJ2-3; D may be TRBD2 (6 bases). The germline V and J ends were trimmed by 0 bases and 2 bases, with 10 bases remaining between them. The CDR3 contains 15 residues. From germline, CDR1 is SGHKS and CDR2 YYEKEE (reference sequence). CDR3 residues: CASSLASGYTDTQYF. In DNA form, the CDR3 reads TGTGCCAGCAGCTTGGCAAGCGGGTACACAGATACGCAGTATTTT.

The rearrangement uses TRBV9 and TRBJ2-1; 7 bases agree with TRBD2. This CDR3 has 14 residues. Germline values: CDR1 SGDLS, CDR2 YYNGEE. The V gene end was trimmed by 0 bases and the J gene end by 8 bases; junction bases not matched to a gene: 5. In DNA form, the CDR3 reads TGTGCCAGCAGCGTAGGGGAGGGATGGGATGAGCAGTTCTTC. This translates into CASSVGEGWDEQFF.

The rearrangement links TRBV5-1 to TRBJ2-3, with D possibly TRBD2 on 6 matching bases. With 5 bases removed from V and 0 bases from J, the gap between germline ends came to 16 bases. In germline, CDR1 is SGHRS, CDR2 YFSETQ. The CDR3 sequence is 16 residues long. CDR3 nucleotide sequence: TGCGCCAGCAGGAGTGGGACTGGGACGAGCACAGATACGCAGTATTTT. Translation gives CASRSGTGTSTDTQYF.

The chain couples TRBV29-1 to TRBJ2-2; a weak D match, TRBD2 (7 bases). In germline, CDR1 is SQVTM, CDR2 ANQGSEA. The germline V and J ends were trimmed by 3 bases and 6 bases, with 14 bases remaining between them. The CDR3 covers 14 residues. The CDR3 nucleotides read TGCAGCGTTGACAGGGGAGGGGATGCCGGGGAGCTGTTTTTT. It encodes CSVDRGGDAGELFF.

The chain carries TRBV30 and TRBJ1-4; D remains ambiguous. This CDR3 contains 11 residues. Germline loops: CDR1 GTSNPN, CDR2 SVGIG (reference sequence). V shed 6 bases and J shed 3 bases, with 5 bases lying between them. Here the CDR3 reads CACISNEKLFF. The CDR3 DNA follows: TGTGCCTGTATTTCTAATGAAAAACTGTTTTTT.

The rearrangement joins TRBV2 to TRBJ2-7; weak D call: TRBD1 (5 bases). The CDR3 spans 19 residues. CDR1 SNHLY and CDR2 FYNNEI come from the germline V gene. V lost 3 bases, J lost 6 bases, and 30 bases lay in between. CDR3 DNA sequence: TGTGCCAGCAGTGATCCCTCACGTGGCCTGTGGCAGGGAAAAGGCGAGCAGTACTTC. It yields the protein CASSDPSRGLWQGKGEQYF. Complete variable domain (other parts from reference TRBV2 and TRBJ2-7): EPEVTQTPSHQVTQMGQEVILRCVPISNHLYFYWYRQILGQKVEFLVSFYNNEISEKSEIFDDQFSVERPDGSNFTLKIRSTKLEDSAMYFCASSDPSRGLWQGKGEQYFGPGTRLTVT.

The chain combines TRBV29-1 with TRBJ1-1, with 9 bases identical to TRBD1. This CDR3 has 14 amino acids. V shed 3 bases and J 6 bases; nucleotides not matched to a gene: 8. Germline CDR1 and CDR2: SQVTM and ANQGSEA. The CDR3 sequence: CSVDVTGGTAEAFF. CDR3 DNA sequence: TGCAGCGTTGATGTCACAGGGGGCACGGCTGAAGCTTTCTTT.